Reported below is one TCR beta chain. The CDR3 loop spans 13 amino acids. V was clipped by 7 bases and J by 4 bases; unmatched bases: 6. Germline V gives CDR1 SNHLY, CDR2 FYNNEI. The data stem from a study of blood T cells in healthy people across ages. Using a J-beta primer mix together with a sample-barcoded 5' primer, a second PCR was run for about 7 to 12 cycles. In TCRdb, the 5' RACE reads were re-called with MiXCR into one record per CDR3 protein. The sample includes around 800,000 distinct CDR3 sequences, under 45% of them seen just once. This clonotype was sampled from a man aged 60 to 69 in good health. What was sequenced was blood. The V gene is TRBV2, the J gene TRBJ1-2; 7 bases are shared with TRBD1. As DNA, the CDR3 is TGTGCCAGCAAGGAACAGGGGCGCTATGGCTACACCTTC. Protein product: CASKEQGRYGYTF.